Below, 8 T cell receptor beta chains from the same sample are listed, as sequenced in a study of T cell responses to AZD1222 COVID-19 vaccine. Using immunoSEQ multiplex PCR, the repertoire was profiled, and TCRdb retains in-frame clones only, with some absent. The table has roughly 150,000 clones, about 94% seen once. The specimen was peripheral blood, collected on day 0 of AZD1222 vaccination. The receptors were gathered from an adult in good health.

As DNA, the CDR3 is TGTGCCAGCAGCCGAGCTGGAAACAGGGGGTGGCGGAATGAGCAGTTCTTC. Translating it yields CASSRAGNRGWRNEQFF. The V call is TRBV5-4, the J call TRBJ2-1; 8 bases are a match to TRBD1. Germline V gene sequence: CDR1 SGHNT, CDR2 YYREEE (reference sequence). CDR3 size: 17 residues. V shed 4 bases, J shed 7 bases, and the junction held 16 bases outside the gene matches.

The rearrangement uses TRBV5-5 and TRBJ1-3; D unclear. Trimming stripped 0 bases from V and 7 bases from J, with 8 bases between. Germline CDR1 reads SGHKS; CDR2 reads YYEKEE (reference sequence). The length of the CDR3 is 13 residues. The CDR3 nucleotides are TGTGCCAGCAGCTTGGCCGGTCGTAACACCATATATTTT. Translated, it gives CASSLAGRNTIYF.

The chain links TRBV6-5 to TRBJ2-1, with 7 bases identical to TRBD2. The CDR3 has 15 amino acids. The V and J ends lost 7 bases and 6 bases, in that order; junction bases with no gene match: 12. Germline-derived CDR1 and CDR2 are MNHEY and SVGAGI. The chain's CDR3 is CASTPLASGSNEQFF. The CDR3, as DNA: TGTGCCAGCACCCCTCTGGCTAGCGGATCCAATGAGCAGTTCTTC.

V gene TRBV7-8 combines with J gene TRBJ2-2, with 7 bases matching TRBD2. V lost 7 bases and J lost 1; bases outside the gene matches: 3. Germline assignment: CDR1 SGHVS and CDR2 FQNEAQ. The CDR3 consists of 14 residues. For the CDR3, the DNA is TGTGCCAGCACCGCTAGCGGGAACACCGGGGAGCTGTTTTTT. Encoded protein: CASTASGNTGELFF.

This clone was detected only a few times. The CDR3: CASSLRGTDTGELFF. The CDR3 DNA reads as TGTGCCAGCAGTTTACGGGGGACAGACACCGGGGAGCTGTTTTTT. The chain carries TRBV27 and TRBJ2-2, with D perhaps matching TRBD1 (7 bases). CDR1 MNHEY and CDR2 SMNVEV come from the germline V gene (reference sequence). CDR3 length equals 15 residues. Trimming shortened V by 2 bases and J by 3 bases, and 10 bases separated the two germline ends.

This chain links TRBV5-4 with TRBJ2-7; 12 positions match TRBD2. The germline CDR1 and CDR2 sequences are SGHNT and YYREEE (reference sequence). V gave up 5 bases and J gave up 10 bases; unmatched junction bases: 10. The CDR3 has 14 amino acids. CDR3 protein: CASSYWTSGNTQYF. The CDR3 DNA is TGTGCCAGCAGTTATTGGACTAGCGGGAATACCCAGTACTTC. Combining the CDR3 with reference TRBV5-4 and TRBJ2-7 gives the whole variable domain ETGVTQSPTHLIKTRGQQVTLRCSSQSGHNTVSWYQQALGQGPQFIFQYYREEENGRGNFPPRFSGLQFPNYSSELNVNALELDDSALYLCASSYWTSGNTQYFGPGTRLTVT.

This clone has a single count. CDR3 residues: CSVETTRGNEQFF. In DNA form, the CDR3 reads TGCAGCGTAGAAACCACACGGGGCAATGAGCAGTTCTTC. This chain links TRBV29-1 with TRBJ2-1; D may be TRBD2 (5 bases). The CDR3 has 13 amino acids. Deletions cut 6 bases from V and 6 bases from J, with 15 bases between. Germline V lookup: CDR1 SQVTM, CDR2 ANQGSEA.

The chain links TRBV10-1 to TRBJ1-5; D is ambiguous. With 2 bases removed from V and 6 bases from J, the gap between germline ends came to 5 bases. The germline V gene has CDR1 WNHNN and CDR2 SYGVQD (reference sequence). There are 12 residues in the CDR3. CDR3 residues: CASSEVGQPQHF. CDR3 coding DNA: TGCGCCAGCAGTGAGGTGGGTCAGCCCCAGCATTTT.